What follows are 15 T cell receptor beta chains derived from one specimen sequenced in a study of T cells expressing NK-cell markers. TCRdb reworked the 5' RACE reads into one entry per CDR3 protein, no DNA. The sample data list a few hundred thousand distinct CDR3 sequences. What was sequenced was blood T cells: a sorted CD56 or NKG2C T cell subset, CD4+ or CD8+ T cells, or bulk PBMC T cells (not recorded which). The receptor set was obtained from a man younger than 30 in good health.

J is TRBJ1-1 and V is TRBV29-1; checking the TCRdb D call of TRBD1 is not possible without DNA. The CDR3 length is 11 residues. Germline CDR1 SQVTM, CDR2 ANQGSEA. The CDR3 here is CSVLQGSEAFF.

The chain combines TRBV6-1 with TRBJ2-4; TCRdb's D gene call, TRBD1, goes unchecked for lack of DNA. CDR3 length: 16 amino acids. Germline values: CDR1 MNHNS, CDR2 SASEGT. The CDR3: CASTAEGRLAKNIQYF.

The V gene is TRBV7-9, the J gene TRBJ2-5; TCRdb returns TRBD2, unconfirmable since there is no DNA. This CDR3 has 15 amino acids. CDR1 SEHNR and CDR2 FQNEAQ come from the germline V gene (reference sequence). The CDR3 loop reads CASSFRQGVQETQYF.

This chain joins TRBV12-3 or TRBV12-4 and TRBJ2-1; the D call of TRBD1 rests on TCRdb alone, since no DNA is present to check it. This CDR3 contains 15 residues. This CDR3 is CASRTGFFSYNEQFF.

J is TRBJ1-2 and V is TRBV27; the D call from TCRdb, TRBD1, cannot be confirmed without DNA. Germline CDR1 and CDR2: MNHEY and SMNVEV (reference sequence). The CDR3 runs 16 residues. This chain's CDR3 is CASSLSGQGYFYGYTF.

The V gene is TRBV12-3 or TRBV12-4, the J gene TRBJ2-3; without DNA, the TCRdb call of TRBD1 cannot be checked. This CDR3 region has 15 residues. CDR3 region: CASRGTTGLSDTQYF.

This rearrangement joins TRBV6-2 or TRBV6-3 to TRBJ1-2; TCRdb returns TRBD1, unconfirmable since there is no DNA. This CDR3 is built from 15 residues. CDR1 and CDR2 from the germline V gene are MNHEY and SVGEGT. The CDR3 protein is CASSPPGARGYGYTF.

The J gene is TRBJ2-1, the V gene TRBV9; TCRdb calls TRBD2, which cannot be checked without DNA. The CDR3 has 13 residues. Germline assignment: CDR1 SGDLS and CDR2 YYNGEE. This CDR3 reads CASSFRLAGEQFF.

The chain links TRBV5-1 to TRBJ2-1; TCRdb selects TRBD2, and the lack of DNA leaves this call unchecked. The germline V gene has CDR1 SGHRS and CDR2 YFSETQ. The CDR3 runs 15 residues. CDR3 sequence: CASSLAPSGSNEQFF. Variable domain in full (rest from reference TRBV5-1 and TRBJ2-1): KAGVTQTPRYLIKTRGQQVTLSCSPISGHRSVSWYQQTPGQGLQFLFEYFSETQRNKGNFPGRFSGRQFSNSRSEMNVSTLELGDSALYLCASSLAPSGSNEQFFGPGTRLTVL.

CDR3 protein: CASRQQGFDGYTF. This sequence joins TRBV12-3 or TRBV12-4 and TRBJ1-2; the TCRdb call, TRBD1, lacks DNA for checking. The CDR3 totals 13 residues.

The rearrangement uses TRBV5-5 and TRBJ2-1; lacking DNA, the TRBD2 call made by TCRdb goes unchecked. Germline V gene data show CDR1 as SGHKS and CDR2 as YYEKEE (reference sequence). CDR3 length: 15 amino acids. The CDR3 spells CASSSEERIYNEQFF. The full variable domain, its missing parts supplied by reference TRBV5-5 and TRBJ2-1, is DAGVTQSPTHLIKTRGQQVTLRCSPISGHKSVSWYQQVLGQGPQFIFQYYEKEERGRGNFPDRFSARQFPNYSSELNVNALLLGDSALYLCASSSEERIYNEQFFGPGTRLTVL.

The chain uses TRBV24-1 and TRBJ2-1; lacking DNA, the TRBD2 call made by TCRdb goes unchecked. The CDR3 covers 17 residues. Germline CDR1 reads KGHDR; CDR2 reads SFDVKD. CDR3 amino acids: CATSERTSGSNFNEQFF.

The V and J genes are TRBV6-1 and TRBJ1-2; without DNA, the TCRdb call of TRBD1 cannot be checked. The CDR3 sequence is 14 residues long. CDR1 is MNHNS, CDR2 SASEGT, per germline. CDR3 loop: CASSDGDRNYGYTF.

The genes are TRBV20-1 and TRBJ1-4. CDR1 and CDR2 from the germline V gene are DFQATT and SNEGSKA (reference sequence). The CDR3 length is 18 residues. CDR3 loop: CSARDRRPRGTTNEKLFF.

The chain carries TRBV20-1 and TRBJ2-1; the TRBD1 assignment by TCRdb is unverifiable without DNA. Germline CDR1 and CDR2: DFQATT and SNEGSKA (reference sequence). This CDR3 is built from 17 residues. The CDR3 here is CSALDPGSWSSYNEQFF.